Listed below are T cell receptor beta chains from one sample, sequenced in a study of blood T cell repertoires in COVID-19. The data were produced by immunoSEQ multiplex PCR, yet TCRdb's version contains in-frame clones alone and is incomplete. The repertoire includes hundreds of thousands of clones, 89% of them detected once, and around 0.95% sits in the top ten. Material: peripheral blood. Every receptor here comes from a man between 18 and 29 years old with COVID-19, enrolled during active disease. Both conserved end residues are part of each CDR3. The order of the fields is CDR3 length, clone size, V gene, D gene, J gene, CDR3 DNA, CDR3 protein. The D gene is left open where the match is weak. A row's size may be missing; if present it is once, few, many or a size class.

>16|-|TRBV6-6|TRBD1|TRBJ1-6
TGTGCCAGCAAAAGAATCCACGACAGGGCGAATTCACCCCTCCACTTT
CASKRIHDRANSPLHF
>15|-|TRBV7-6|TRBD1|TRBJ1-6
TGTGCCAGCAGCTTAGCGGGACAGGGGGAGGAACCCCTCCACTTT
CASSLAGQGEEPLHF
>14|-|TRBV11-2|-|TRBJ2-7
TGTGCCAGCAGCTTTATTGGCGACAGCCCCGAGCAGTACTTC
CASSFIGDSPEQYF
>15|-|TRBV5-8|-|TRBJ2-7
TGTGCCAGCAGCTTGTTCCCAGGGGGGACCTACGAGCAGTACTTC
CASSLFPGGTYEQYF
>14|-|TRBV7-9|-|TRBJ1-4
TGTGCCAGCAGCTTAGGACAGACTAATGAAAAACTGTTTTTT
CASSLGQTNEKLFF
>12|-|TRBV6-6|-|TRBJ1-5
TGTGCCAGCGGGGAGGTGGGCCAGCCCCAGCATTTT
CASGEVGQPQHF
>15|-|TRBV19|TRBD2|TRBJ2-1
TGTGCCACCCGAACGGGGACTAGCGGTTGGGATGAGCAGTTCTTC
CATRTGTSGWDEQFF
>13|-|TRBV10-2|-|TRBJ1-2
TGCGCCAGCCATCAACAGGGTTTCTATGGCTACACCTTC
CASHQQGFYGYTF
>14|few|TRBV25-1|TRBD1|TRBJ1-2
TGTGCCAGCAGTGAGCCGGGACAGGGCCGGGGCTACACCTTC
CASSEPGQGRGYTF
>15|-|TRBV10-2|-|TRBJ1-2
TGCGCCAGCAGTGAGTCGGGTGGGAGCAACTATGGCTACACCTTC
CASSESGGSNYGYTF
>13|-|TRBV7-9|-|TRBJ2-7
TGTGCCAGCAGCTCCACCTGGAGTTACGAGCAGTACTTC
CASSSTWSYEQYF
>16|-|TRBV27|-|TRBJ1-6
TGTGCCAGCAGTTTCGCGACAGTCGTCCATAATTCACCCCTCCACTTT
CASSFATVVHNSPLHF
>14|-|TRBV5-6|TRBD2|TRBJ2-1
TGTGCCAGCAGCTTGGCAGCGGGGGGCGGTGAGCAGTTCTTC
CASSLAAGGGEQFF
>12|-|TRBV6-5|TRBD1|TRBJ1-2
TGTGCCAGCAGCGGGACAGCATATGGCTACACCTTC
CASSGTAYGYTF
>15|-|TRBV4-2|TRBD1|TRBJ2-2
TGTGCCAGCAGCAGGGGACAGGCGAACACCGGGGAGCTGTTTTTT
CASSRGQANTGELFF
>14|-|TRBV2|TRBD1|TRBJ1-5
TGTGCCAGCGAGGGACAGGGGGTGGGTCAGCCCCAGCATTTT
CASEGQGVGQPQHF
>14|-|TRBV5-6|-|TRBJ2-3
TGTGCCAGCAGCTTCGGGAGCAAGACAGATACGCAGTATTTT
CASSFGSKTDTQYF
>13|-|TRBV7-6|-|TRBJ1-5
TGTGCCAGCAGTCACGGAGCTAATCAGCCCCAGCATTTT
CASSHGANQPQHF
>15|-|TRBV5-4|TRBD1|TRBJ1-1
TGTGCCAGCAGCGTCTCCGGGACAGGGAACACTGAAGCTTTCTTT
CASSVSGTGNTEAFF
>13|few|TRBV27|-|TRBJ1-1
TGTGCCAGCAGTTTAAGAGAGAACACTGAAGCTTTCTTT
CASSLRENTEAFF
>14|-|TRBV3-1/TRBV3-2|TRBD2|TRBJ2-7
TGTGCCAGCAGCCCGACTAGCGGGGGCGAAGAGCAGTACTTC
CASSPTSGGEEQYF
>10|once|TRBV27|-|TRBJ2-5
TGTGCCAGCCCAAAAGAGACCCAGTACTTC
CASPKETQYF
>16|-|TRBV5-5|TRBD1|TRBJ2-1
TGTGCCAGCAGCGTCCGTACCGGGACAGGGCGCAATGAGCAGTTCTTC
CASSVRTGTGRNEQFF
>14|-|TRBV9|-|TRBJ2-3
TGTGCCAGCAGCCCCCCCCCAAACACAGATACGCAGTATTTT
CASSPPPNTDTQYF
>15|-|TRBV5-6|TRBD1|TRBJ1-1
TGTGCCAGCCGGGGGACAGTTTTCATGAACACTGAAGCTTTCTTT
CASRGTVFMNTEAFF
>17|-|TRBV24-1|-|TRBJ1-5
TGTGCCACCAGTGATACCCAGGGTAGGGGGAGCAATCAGCCCCAGCATTTT
CATSDTQGRGSNQPQHF
>12|-|TRBV27|-|TRBJ2-5
TGTGCCTCCGGGACATACCAAGAGACCCAGTACTTC
CASGTYQETQYF
>14|-|TRBV7-9|-|TRBJ1-6
TGTGCCATCGACATGGGGGCAGTGGGTTCACCCCTCCACTTT
CAIDMGAVGSPLHF
>15|-|TRBV2|-|TRBJ1-3
TGTGCCAGCAGTGAAGGGGCTTGGAAGGGAAACACCATATATTTT
CASSEGAWKGNTIYF
>12|-|TRBV6-5|-|TRBJ1-1
TGTGCCAGCAGGCAGGGTGACACTGAAGCTTTCTTT
CASRQGDTEAFF
>13|-|TRBV11-3|-|TRBJ1-3
TGTGCCAGCAGCTTAGATCCAGGAAACACCATATATTTT
CASSLDPGNTIYF
>12|-|TRBV27|-|TRBJ2-1
TGTGCCAGCAGTTTTATGGGGCGGAAGGAGTTCTTC
CASSFMGRKEFF
>14|-|TRBV2|TRBD1|TRBJ1-4
TGTGCCAGCAGTTCCGACAGGGGGGATGAAAAACTGTTTTTT
CASSSDRGDEKLFF
>15|-|TRBV5-4|TRBD1|TRBJ2-7
TGTGCCAGCAGCTTGTGGGGCGGGACAGGCTACGAGCAGTACTTC
CASSLWGGTGYEQYF
>13|-|TRBV7-9|TRBD2|TRBJ2-7
TGTGCCAGCAGCCGCCCCGCGGGAGACGAGCAGTACTTC
CASSRPAGDEQYF
>14|-|TRBV6-5|-|TRBJ1-4
TGTGCCAGCTGCGGGCAGGCAGGGGATGAAAAACTGTTTTTT
CASCGQAGDEKLFF
>17|-|TRBV5-1|TRBD2|TRBJ2-3
TGCGCCAGCAGCTTGGACAGACTAGCGGCTAGCACAGATACGCAGTATTTT
CASSLDRLAASTDTQYF
>14|-|TRBV6-5|-|TRBJ1-1
TGTGCCAGCAGTTCGAGAGGAGGGAACACTGAAGCTTTCTTT
CASSSRGGNTEAFF
>15|-|TRBV6-5|TRBD2|TRBJ2-1
TGTGCCAGCAGTCCTGATGGACTAGCGGGGGGAGGGCAGTTCTTC
CASSPDGLAGGGQFF
>18|-|TRBV7-9|TRBD2|TRBJ2-2
TGTGCCAGCAGATCCTCGCCTGGACTAGTCCCCAACACCGGGGAGCTGTTTTTT
CASRSSPGLVPNTGELFF
>14|-|TRBV5-1|TRBD1|TRBJ2-1
TGCGCCAGCAGCGTAGGACAGGTGGACAATGAGCAGTTCTTC
CASSVGQVDNEQFF
>13|-|TRBV21-1|-|TRBJ2-7
TGTGCCAGCAGCAAAGAGGGCGGGGACGAGCAGTACTTC
CASSKEGGDEQYF
>16|-|TRBV5-4|TRBD2|TRBJ2-5
TGTGCCAGCAGCTTGGGAGGAGCGGGGGCAAAAGAGACCCAGTACTTC
CASSLGGAGAKETQYF
>15|-|TRBV15|TRBD1|TRBJ1-2
TGTGCCACCAGCAGAGCGGGACAGGGGACCGCTGGCTACACCTTC
CATSRAGQGTAGYTF
>15|-|TRBV24-1|TRBD2|TRBJ2-1
TGTGCCACCAGTGATAAAGGGACTAGCAGGAATGAGCAGTTCTTC
CATSDKGTSRNEQFF
>17|-|TRBV11-3|-|TRBJ2-3
TGTGCCAGCAGCTTAGGGGGGCGGGCCGGAGGTCCAGATACGCAGTATTTT
CASSLGGRAGGPDTQYF
>11|once|TRBV7-9|-|TRBJ1-2
TGTGCCAGCAGGCGAGGAGATGGCTACACCTTC
CASRRGDGYTF
>14|-|TRBV29-1|-|TRBJ1-3
TGCAGCGTTGAACGGCGGCTCTCTGGAAACACCATATATTTT
CSVERRLSGNTIYF
>15|few|TRBV5-1|TRBD2|TRBJ2-5
TGCGCCAGCAGCTTGATCGGGAGGAGGGGCGAGACCCAGTACTTC
CASSLIGRRGETQYF
>16|-|TRBV7-2|-|TRBJ2-6
TGTGCCAGCAGCTTATCAAGCTCCTCTGGGGCCAACGTCCTGACTTTC
CASSLSSSSGANVLTF